A selection of T cell receptor beta chains follows, all from one sample in a study of T cell responses to AZD1222 COVID-19 vaccine. Libraries were prepared by immunoSEQ multiplex PCR; TCRdb keeps only in-frame clonotypes and omits some of them. The sample holds roughly 140,000 clones, about 89% seen once. The input for sequencing was peripheral blood, taken on day 0 of AZD1222 vaccination. These receptor sequences come from an adult in good health. Both conserved end residues are part of each CDR3. The D gene is left open where the match is weak. Clone size appears in some rows only: once, few, many, or a class for an expanded clone.

clone size	V gene	D gene	J gene	CDR3 DNA	CDR3 protein
-	TRBV9	TRBD2	TRBJ2-1	TGTGCCAGCAGGGGACTAGCGGGAGGTGAGCAGTTCTTC	CASRGLAGGEQFF
-	TRBV6-5	-	TRBJ2-2	TGTGCCAGCAGTTGGGGACCTCTCCGGGGCGGGGAGCTGTTTTTT	CASSWGPLRGGELFF
once	TRBV13	TRBD1	TRBJ1-2	TGTGCCAGCAGCTCGATGGACAGGGAGGTAAACTATGGCTACACCTTC	CASSSMDREVNYGYTF
-	TRBV2	-	TRBJ1-1	TGTGCCAGCAGTGCTACCAAATACAGGAGCCGGAACACTGAAGCTTTCTTT	CASSATKYRSRNTEAFF
-	TRBV6-5	-	TRBJ1-6	TGTGCCAGCAGTTACGTGGTTTCACCCCTCCACTTT	CASSYVVSPLHF
-	TRBV4-2	-	TRBJ1-1	TGTGCCAGCAGCCCCGGGGAGGTATCCACTGAAGCTTTCTTT	CASSPGEVSTEAFF
-	TRBV6-1	-	TRBJ2-5	TGTGCCAGCAGTGAAGCATCTACCAGGGTTCAAGAGACCCAGTACTTC	CASSEASTRVQETQYF
few	TRBV5-1	-	TRBJ2-3	TGCGCCAGCAGCTTGGTGCCATCAGATACGCAGTATTTT	CASSLVPSDTQYF
once	TRBV3-1/TRBV3-2	-	TRBJ1-1	TGTGCCAGCAGCCAGACATTGGGAGGCACTGAAGCTTTCTTT	CASSQTLGGTEAFF
-	TRBV10-1	-	TRBJ2-7	TGCGCCAGCAGTAATCACTACGAGCAGTACTTC	CASSNHYEQYF
-	TRBV28	TRBD1	TRBJ1-6	TGTGCCAGCAGTTTAACCGGGACAGGGTCCTATAATTCACCCCTCCACTTT	CASSLTGTGSYNSPLHF
-	TRBV7-9	TRBD1	TRBJ1-1	TGTGCCAGCAGCTTCGACAGGGGGGTGAACACTGAAGCTTTCTTT	CASSFDRGVNTEAFF
-	TRBV15	TRBD1	TRBJ2-2	TGTGCCACCAGCAGAGGACAGGGAGAGATACCCGGGGAGCTGTTTTTT	CATSRGQGEIPGELFF
-	TRBV2	-	TRBJ1-2	TGTGCCAGCAGAAGAGAGGGGCAACCCAACTATGGCTACACCTTC	CASRREGQPNYGYTF
-	TRBV6-6	-	TRBJ2-6	TGTGCCAGCACCTCCCAGGGGCGTGGGGCCAACGTCCTGACTTTC	CASTSQGRGANVLTF
-	TRBV19	-	TRBJ2-7	TGTGCCAGTAGTAGCATCTGGACACAGGGCTCCTACGAGCAGTACTTC	CASSSIWTQGSYEQYF
-	TRBV5-1	-	TRBJ2-1	TGCGCCAGCAGCTCACCCACTAGGGTCGATGAGCAGTTCTTC	CASSSPTRVDEQFF
few	TRBV6-2/TRBV6-3	-	TRBJ1-2	TGTGCCAGCAGCGAAATCCGAGGTGCAGCTAGAGGCTACACCTTC	CASSEIRGAARGYTF
-	TRBV19	TRBD1	TRBJ1-2	TGTGCCAGTAGTAGGACAGGAACGAACTATGGCTACACCTTC	CASSRTGTNYGYTF
-	TRBV18	-	TRBJ1-1	TGTGCCAGCTCTCCTGTTGGTGCCACTGAAGCTTTCTTT	CASSPVGATEAFF
-	TRBV5-5	-	TRBJ1-3	TGTGCCAGCAGGAGGACGGATTTCTCTGGAAACACCATATATTTT	CASRRTDFSGNTIYF
-	TRBV6-4	TRBD2	TRBJ2-5	TGTGCCAGACCCCACAATAGCAGGGCGGGGGGGTTCGAGACCCAGTACTTC	CARPHNSRAGGFETQYF
-	TRBV5-1	TRBD2	TRBJ2-1	TGCGCCAGCAGCTTGGGGCTAGCGGGAGGATTCGATGAGCAGTTCTTC	CASSLGLAGGFDEQFF
-	TRBV6-6	TRBD2	TRBJ2-7	TGTGCCAGCAGAACTCTAGCGGGAGTTTACGAGCAGTACTTC	CASRTLAGVYEQYF
-	TRBV27	-	TRBJ1-6	TGTGCCAGCAGTCCGATGAACAATTCACCCCTCCACTTT	CASSPMNNSPLHF
-	TRBV6-6	-	TRBJ2-2	TGTGCCAGCAGGCCGACAGGGAACACCGGGGAGCTGTTTTTT	CASRPTGNTGELFF
few	TRBV19	-	TRBJ1-5	TGTGCCAGTAGTATAGGCCAGAAGACAGGAGTGAGGCATAGTAGCAATCAGCCCCAGCATTTT	CASSIGQKTGVRHSSNQPQHF
once	TRBV18	TRBD2	TRBJ2-7	TGTGCCAGCTCACCAGGGAGCGGGAGTAGCAGATACGAGCAGTACTTC	CASSPGSGSSRYEQYF
-	TRBV5-5	TRBD1	TRBJ1-4	TGTGCCAGCAGCTCCGGGACAGGGCCAACTAATGAAAAACTGTTTTTT	CASSSGTGPTNEKLFF
-	TRBV2	-	TRBJ1-1	TGTGCCAGCAGTGAAGCTCGGGTCGGGAAAGGACAGAACACTGAAGCTTTCTTT	CASSEARVGKGQNTEAFF
once	TRBV5-1	-	TRBJ1-4	TGCGCCAGCAGCGCGGGACGGTATAATGAAAAACTGTTTTTT	CASSAGRYNEKLFF
-	TRBV30	-	TRBJ1-2	TGTGCCTGGAGCCGACTCGAGGGGGTTAGTAGTGGCTACACCTTC	CAWSRLEGVSSGYTF
-	TRBV6-1	TRBD1	TRBJ2-3	TGTGCCAGCAGTGACGGACAGGGGGCTGTAGATACGCAGTATTTT	CASSDGQGAVDTQYF
-	TRBV3-1/TRBV3-2	-	TRBJ1-1	TGTGCCAGCAGCCAAGTAGGGATGAACACTGAAGCTTTCTTT	CASSQVGMNTEAFF
-	TRBV27	TRBD1	TRBJ1-2	TGTGCCAGCAGTTCGAGGGACAGCAGCTATGGCTACACCTTC	CASSSRDSSYGYTF
-	TRBV6-2/TRBV6-3	-	TRBJ2-4	TGTGCCAGCAGCAACAATAGAGGAAACATTCAGTACTTC	CASSNNRGNIQYF
-	TRBV5-1	-	TRBJ1-2	TGCGCCAGCAGCTTGGTGGTCGGGGAAGCAAACTATGGCTACACCTTC	CASSLVVGEANYGYTF
-	TRBV5-1	-	TRBJ2-1	TGCGCCAGCAGCCCCAGGGCTCAGGAGCAGTTCTTC	CASSPRAQEQFF
-	TRBV6-2/TRBV6-3	-	TRBJ2-1	TGTGCCAGCAGTTACTCTTTCCTAGCGTACAATGAGCAGTTCTTC	CASSYSFLAYNEQFF
-	TRBV5-1	-	TRBJ2-2	TGCGCCAGCAGCGCGAGCACCGGGGAGCTGTTTTTT	CASSASTGELFF
-	TRBV6-4	-	TRBJ2-1	TGTGCCAGCAGTGACTCGGCGGTACCTTACAATGAGCAGTTCTTC	CASSDSAVPYNEQFF
-	TRBV19	-	TRBJ1-5	TGTGCCAGTAGTATAGCTGCAGGTACCAATCAGCCCCAGCATTTT	CASSIAAGTNQPQHF
-	TRBV7-8	-	TRBJ2-5	TGTGCCAGCAGCTTCAATCGAGAGACCCAGTACTTC	CASSFNRETQYF
-	TRBV4-1	-	TRBJ1-3	TGCGCCAGCAGCCATGGGGGAACTCACTCTGGAAACACCATATATTTT	CASSHGGTHSGNTIYF
-	TRBV19	-	TRBJ2-2	TGTGCCAGTAGTTCCCAGGGGGGGTACACCGGGGAGCTGTTTTTT	CASSSQGGYTGELFF
-	TRBV28	TRBD1	TRBJ1-4	TGTGCCAGCAGTGGGGACAGAACAACTAATGAAAAACTGTTTTTT	CASSGDRTTNEKLFF
-	TRBV28	-	TRBJ1-2	TGTGCCAGCAGTTTACCTAGTGAATATGGCTACACCTTC	CASSLPSEYGYTF
-	TRBV6-5	TRBD2	TRBJ2-7	TGTGCCAGCAGCGGACTAGCGGAGAGGTCCTACGAGCAGTACTTC	CASSGLAERSYEQYF
once	TRBV7-9	-	TRBJ1-2	TGTGCCAGCAGCTTGACAGGCATGAGCTATGGCTACACCTTC	CASSLTGMSYGYTF
-	TRBV19	-	TRBJ2-3	TGTGCCAGTAACCGGGACCGCACAGATACGCAGTATTTT	CASNRDRTDTQYF
once	TRBV30	-	TRBJ2-1	TGTGCCTGCTCGTATAACAATGAGCAGTTCTTC	CACSYNNEQFF